The 30 T cell receptor beta chains given below trace back to one sample, sequenced in a study of PD-L1 blockade in urothelial cancer. Clones were sequenced by immunoSEQ multiplex PCR, and TCRdb holds only the in-frame ones, with some missing. The sample carries 70,000 to 80,000 clones, 85% recorded once. Time point given: pretreatment peripheral blood. Sequencing was performed on PBMCs, taken around atezolizumab (anti-PD-L1) treatment. The receptor source for this set is a man between 35 and 55 years old with urothelial cancer.

This sequence joins TRBV11-1 and TRBJ1-1; 9 bases are shared with TRBD1. This CDR3 is built from 14 residues. Looked up from germline, CDR1 is SGHAT and CDR2 is FQDESV (reference sequence). After removal of 5 bases from V and 10 bases from J, the junction contained 11 bases not matched to a gene. CDR3 sequence reads: CASSPLGTGRLAFF. The CDR3 nucleotides read TGTGCCAGCAGCCCGCTCGGGACAGGGAGACTAGCTTTCTTT.

This clone has a single count. The chain recombines TRBV11-2 with TRBJ1-3; TRBD1 is a possible D gene (5 bases). Per the germline V gene, CDR1 is SGHAT and CDR2 is FQNNGV. CDR3 size: 15 residues. The V end was cut by 4 bases, the J end by 0 bases, with 10 bases between. In DNA, the CDR3 is TGTGCCAGCAGCTGGAGGGGAGCCTCTGGAAACACCATATATTTT. It specifies CASSWRGASGNTIYF.

This chain uses TRBV6-5 with TRBJ2-1, with 7 bases matching TRBD1. In germline, CDR1 is MNHEY, CDR2 SVGAGI. The CDR3 extends over 15 amino acids. V trimming: 4 bases; J trimming: 7 bases; junction bases outside the gene matches: 10. This chain's CDR3 is CASSLPSGTANEQFF. CDR3 sequence (DNA): TGTGCCAGCAGTTTGCCCTCCGGGACAGCTAATGAGCAGTTCTTC.

The chain employs TRBV29-1 and TRBJ1-1; 7 positions match TRBD1. V gave up 5 bases and J gave up 5 bases; unmatched junction bases: 5. The CDR3 extends over 12 amino acids. Germline V CDR1 and CDR2: SQVTM, ANQGSEA. The CDR3 region is CSVIGGRTEAFF. CDR3 bases: TGCAGCGTTATAGGGGGCCGGACTGAAGCTTTCTTT.

The table lists this clone with a few counts. This sequence joins TRBV10-1 and TRBJ1-5; D might be TRBD1 (5 bases). The germline V and J ends were trimmed by 8 bases and 0 bases, with 14 bases remaining between them. The CDR3 runs to 15 residues. The germline gives CDR1 WNHNN, CDR2 SYGVQD (reference sequence). Written as DNA, the CDR3 is TGCGCCAGCCTCAACGGGGGTCTTAGCAATCAGCCCCAGCATTTT. It encodes CASLNGGLSNQPQHF.

The chain uses TRBV18 and TRBJ1-1; tentatively, D is TRBD1 (5 bases). Germline V gene lookup returns CDR1 KGHSH and CDR2 LQKENI. Trimming took off 3 bases at V and 1 base at J, with 12 bases between the two ends. CDR3 size: 15 residues. The CDR3 DNA reads as TGTGCCAGCTCACCGCGGGGCAAGGAGAACACTGAAGCTTTCTTT. Protein: CASSPRGKENTEAFF.

The V gene is TRBV5-1, the J gene TRBJ2-1, with TRBD2 as a possible D gene (6 bases). This CDR3 has 14 residues. The germline CDR1 and CDR2 sequences are SGHRS and YFSETQ. V lost 3 bases, J lost 5 bases, and 12 bases lay in between. The CDR3 protein is CASSSGTANNEQFF. CDR3 DNA: TGCGCCAGCAGCTCCGGGACTGCCAACAATGAGCAGTTCTTC.

Only one count was recorded for this clone. J is TRBJ2-5 and V is TRBV29-1; D is unresolved. The V end was cut by 7 bases, the J end by 5 bases, with 17 bases between. CDR3 length: 13 residues. Germline V gene sequence: CDR1 SQVTM, CDR2 ANQGSEA. The CDR3 DNA reads as TGCAGCGCCGTAATATCAAAACTTGAGACCCAGTACTTC. This codes for CSAVISKLETQYF.

This chain uses TRBV30 with TRBJ2-1; D not certain. The CDR3 has 14 residues. Trimming took off 6 bases at V and 6 bases at J, with 18 bases between the two ends. From germline, CDR1 is GTSNPN and CDR2 SVGIG (reference sequence). The DNA of the CDR3 is TGTGCCTGCCAATGGGCTGAAATCGTCAATGAGCAGTTCTTC. Protein sequence: CACQWAEIVNEQFF.

This clone was counted at least ten times. This chain links TRBV2 with TRBJ2-7; TRBD1 matches 10 bases. V was pared by 2 bases and J by 2 bases, with 3 bases of the junction left unmatched. CDR1 and CDR2 from the germline V gene are SNHLY and FYNNEI. The CDR3 is 15 amino acids. The CDR3 region has the DNA TGTGCCAGCAGTGAATTGGGGACAGGGGCCTACGAGCAGTACTTC. Protein: CASSELGTGAYEQYF.

The chain is built from TRBV5-8 and TRBJ2-2; the D gene is possibly TRBD1 (5 bases). Germline loops: CDR1 SGHTS, CDR2 YDEGEE. V was shortened by 0 bases and J by 3 bases, with 9 bases between the two germline ends. The CDR3 contains 15 residues. The DNA of the CDR3 is TGTGCCAGCAGCTTGGTAGGGGCCGACACCGGGGAGCTGTTTTTT. Amino acids: CASSLVGADTGELFF.

This sequence joins TRBV7-9 and TRBJ2-1; D may be TRBD1 (6 bases). CDR1 and CDR2 from the germline V gene are SEHNR and FQNEAQ (reference sequence). Trimming shortened V by 7 bases and J by 6 bases, and 16 bases separated the two germline ends. This CDR3 has 14 amino acids. Here the CDR3 reads CASTTRGQFNEQFF. CDR3 nucleotides: TGTGCCAGCACCACCCGAGGACAGTTCAATGAGCAGTTCTTC.

For the CDR3, the DNA is TGCGCCAGCAGCGGAAACAGGGGGCGGTACGAGCAGTACTTC. It yields the protein CASSGNRGRYEQYF. This chain connects TRBV5-1 to TRBJ2-7; 9 nucleotides agree with TRBD1. Germline assignment: CDR1 SGHRS and CDR2 YFSETQ. The CDR3 is 14 residues long. V was pared by 4 bases and J by 4 bases, with 6 bases of the junction left unmatched.

This chain joins TRBV5-6 and TRBJ1-5, with no clear D. The CDR3 is made up of 14 amino acids. The ends were cut back, 2 bases at V and 0 bases at J, with 6 bases in the middle. In germline, CDR1 is SGHDT, CDR2 YYEEEE. CDR3 nucleotide sequence: TGTGCCAGCAGCTTCTATTATAGCAATCAGCCCCAGCATTTT. Translated, it gives CASSFYYSNQPQHF. The full variable domain, in which reference TRBV5-6 and TRBJ1-5 provide the parts outside the CDR3, is DAGVTQSPTHLIKTRGQQVTLRCSPKSGHDTVSWYQQALGQGPQFIFQYYEEEERQRGNFPDRFSGHQFPNYSSELNVNALLLGDSALYLCASSFYYSNQPQHFGDGTRLSIL.

In its sample, this clone was seen many times. V and J are TRBV10-2 and TRBJ2-2, with 9 positions matching TRBD1. J lost 3 bases, V lost 7 bases, and 6 bases had no gene match. CDR1 is WSHSY and CDR2 is SAAADI in the germline V gene. CDR3 length: 15 amino acids. CDR3 bases: TGCGCCAGCACTGGGGACAGGGAAGACACCGGGGAGCTGTTTTTT. Residues: CASTGDREDTGELFF.

V is TRBV7-2 and J is TRBJ2-1; 13 bases align to TRBD2. The V and J ends lost 3 bases and 0 bases, in that order; junction bases with no gene match: 2. The CDR3 extends over 17 amino acids. Germline lookup yields CDR1 SGHTA and CDR2 FQGNSA. CDR3 DNA sequence: TGTGCCAGCAGCTTGACTAGCGGGAGGACCTCCTACAATGAGCAGTTCTTC. It is translated as CASSLTSGRTSYNEQFF.

This clone occurred a few times. The rearrangement links TRBV6-5 to TRBJ1-1; D is unresolved. V shed 6 bases and J shed 8 bases, with 13 bases lying between them. The CDR3 contains 12 residues. Germline assignment: CDR1 MNHEY and CDR2 SVGAGI. CDR3 sequence reads: CASSPGPREAFF. In nucleotides, the CDR3 is TGTGCCAGCAGCCCCGGTCCGCGGGAAGCTTTCTTT.

The V and J genes are TRBV30 and TRBJ2-3, with 13 bases identical to TRBD2. V trimming: 0 bases; J trimming: 3 bases; junction bases outside the gene matches: 3. CDR3 size: 16 residues. Germline CDR1 is GTSNPN and CDR2 is SVGIG (reference sequence). The CDR3 reads CAWSVWTSGSTDTQYF. The CDR3 nucleotides are TGTGCCTGGAGTGTATGGACTAGCGGGAGTACAGATACGCAGTATTTT.

The chain links TRBV19 to TRBJ1-5; the D is unclear. V lost 6 bases to trimming and J lost 7 bases, with 13 bases between them. The germline gives CDR1 LNHDA, CDR2 SQIVND (reference sequence). This CDR3 is built from 13 residues. The CDR3 region has the DNA TGTGCCAGTAGCAGCGGCCCGGGACAGCCCCAGCATTTT. Its protein product is CASSSGPGQPQHF.

The chain combines TRBV19 with TRBJ2-1, with 8 bases that match TRBD2. The germline CDR1 and CDR2 sequences are LNHDA and SQIVND (reference sequence). Germline trimming cut 4 bases from V and 8 bases from J; bases unmatched to any gene: 7. This CDR3 spans 14 amino acids. Written as DNA, the CDR3 is TGTGCCAGTAGTAGGAGCGGGAGAGGTTATGAGCAGTTCTTC. Protein: CASSRSGRGYEQFF.

This clone was picked up one time. The CDR3 here is CASSSQGSGNQPQHF. The CDR3 DNA sequence: TGTGCCAGCAGTTCCCAGGGAAGCGGCAATCAGCCCCAGCATTTT. J is TRBJ1-5 and V is TRBV6-5, with D possibly matching TRBD1 (5 bases). The CDR3 runs to 15 residues. The germline V and J ends were trimmed by 4 bases and 2 bases, with 12 bases remaining between them. Germline assignment: CDR1 MNHEY and CDR2 SVGAGI.

J is TRBJ2-7 and V is TRBV10-3, with 7 bases fitting TRBD2. The CDR3 consists of 12 residues. Germline CDR1 and CDR2: ENHRY and SYGVKD. Trimming cost V 8 bases and J 3 bases; bases outside gene matches: 4. The chain's CDR3 is CAIGGGNYEQYF. The CDR3 nucleotides are TGTGCCATCGGGGGGGGGAACTACGAGCAGTACTTC.

The gene calls are TRBV9 and TRBJ1-1, with D hard to call. Germline V gives CDR1 SGDLS, CDR2 YYNGEE. V was pared by 3 bases and J by 1 base, with 13 bases between. The CDR3 runs to 15 residues. The CDR3 DNA follows: TGTGCCAGCAGCGCCAAATCGGGGAGGAACACTGAAGCTTTCTTT. Translating it yields CASSAKSGRNTEAFF.

The chain carries TRBV5-1 and TRBJ2-2, with 7 positions matching TRBD1. CDR3 length: 15 amino acids. Germline-derived CDR1 and CDR2 are SGHRS and YFSETQ. With 9 bases clipped from V and 3 bases from J, the junction kept 11 bases outside the gene matches. The CDR3 loop reads CATSRRTGDTGELFF. Here the CDR3 DNA reads TGCGCCACCAGTAGGCGCACAGGGGACACCGGGGAGCTGTTTTTT.

The chain uses TRBV6-5 and TRBJ1-5; no definite D call. The germline V gene encodes CDR1 MNHEY and CDR2 SVGAGI. The CDR3 spans 15 residues. V was pared by 0 bases and J by 6 bases, with 12 bases between. CDR3 region: CASSYSRSGVQPQHF. DNA for the CDR3: TGTGCCAGCAGTTACTCTCGATCTGGAGTTCAGCCCCAGCATTTT.

This clone was observed a few times. V is TRBV11-2 and J is TRBJ2-7; D not resolved. This CDR3 contains 14 residues. CDR1 is SGHAT and CDR2 is FQNNGV in the germline V gene. V was trimmed by 0 bases and J by 0 bases, leaving 6 bases between them. CDR3 coding DNA: TGTGCCAGCAGCTTAGAGGTGAGCTCCTACGAGCAGTACTTC. This gives the protein CASSLEVSSYEQYF. Combining the CDR3 with reference TRBV11-2 and TRBJ2-7 gives the whole variable domain EAGVAQSPRYKIIEKRQSVAFWCNPISGHATLYWYQQILGQGPKLLIQFQNNGVVDDSQLPKDRFSAERLKGVDSTLKIQPAKLEDSAVYLCASSLEVSSYEQYFGPGTRLTVT.

The CDR3 loop reads CATSMRVAGGEETQYF. DNA for the CDR3: TGTGCCACCAGCATGCGAGTAGCGGGAGGTGAAGAGACCCAGTACTTC. The chain carries TRBV15 and TRBJ2-5; 10 bases agree with TRBD2. This CDR3 has 16 residues. With 4 bases clipped from V and 3 bases from J, the junction kept 8 bases outside the gene matches. Germline CDR1 and CDR2: LNHNV and YYDKDF (reference sequence). Filled out from reference TRBV15 and TRBJ2-5, the complete variable domain reads DAMVIQNPRYQVTQFGKPVTLSCSQTLNHNVMYWYQQKSSQAPKLLFHYYDKDFNNEADTPDNFQSRRPNTSFCFLDIRSPGLGDTAMYLCATSMRVAGGEETQYFGPGTRLLVL.

This sequence joins TRBV5-1 and TRBJ2-3, with 7 bases fitting TRBD2. Germline V gene sequence: CDR1 SGHRS, CDR2 YFSETQ. V lost 7 bases to trimming and J lost 1 base; unmatched junction nucleotides: 0. The CDR3 totals 12 residues. The CDR3 is CASREGTDTQYF. The CDR3 DNA sequence: TGCGCCAGCCGGGAGGGCACAGATACGCAGTATTTT. Combining the CDR3 with reference TRBV5-1 and TRBJ2-3 gives the whole variable domain KAGVTQTPRYLIKTRGQQVTLSCSPISGHRSVSWYQQTPGQGLQFLFEYFSETQRNKGNFPGRFSGRQFSNSRSEMNVSTLELGDSALYLCASREGTDTQYFGPGTRLTVL.

V and J are TRBV28 and TRBJ2-5, with 14 positions matching TRBD2. This CDR3 region has 16 residues. Germline-derived CDR1 and CDR2 are MDHEN and SYDVKM. V shed 5 bases, J shed 5 bases, and the junction held 7 bases outside the gene matches. The CDR3 here is CASSRTSGRRGETQYF. CDR3 in DNA: TGTGCCAGCAGTCGGACTAGCGGGAGGAGGGGGGAGACCCAGTACTTC. The full variable domain, in which reference TRBV28 and TRBJ2-5 provide the parts outside the CDR3, is DVKVTQSSRYLVKRTGEKVFLECVQDMDHENMFWYRQDPGLGLRLIYFSYDVKMKEKGDIPEGYSVSREKKERFSLILESASTNQTSMYLCASSRTSGRRGETQYFGPGTRLLVL.

This chain connects TRBV10-1 to TRBJ2-1; the match to TRBD2 covers 7 bases. The trim removed 6 bases at V and 4 bases at J, leaving 3 bases unmatched. The germline V gene has CDR1 WNHNN and CDR2 SYGVQD (reference sequence). This CDR3 contains 13 residues. CDR3 amino acids: CASSPGGYNEQFF. The CDR3 nucleotides are TGCGCCAGCAGCCCGGGAGGATACAATGAGCAGTTCTTC.